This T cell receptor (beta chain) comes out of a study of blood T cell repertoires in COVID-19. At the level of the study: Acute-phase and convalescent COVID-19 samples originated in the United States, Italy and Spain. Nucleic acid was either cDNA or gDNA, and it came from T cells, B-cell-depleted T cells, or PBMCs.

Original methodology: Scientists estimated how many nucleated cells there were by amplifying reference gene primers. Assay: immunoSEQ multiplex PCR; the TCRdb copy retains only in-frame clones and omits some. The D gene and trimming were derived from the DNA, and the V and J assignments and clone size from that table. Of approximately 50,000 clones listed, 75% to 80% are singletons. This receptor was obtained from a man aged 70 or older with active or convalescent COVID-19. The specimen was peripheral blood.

CDR3 loop: CASSRLRGEQYF. The CDR3 bases are TGTGCCAGCAGCCGTCTCAGGGGCGAGCAGTACTTC. V usage is TRBV9 and J usage is TRBJ2-7, with a weak D call TRBD1 (6 bases). V lost 4 bases and J lost 6, with 11 bases in between. The germline CDR1 and CDR2 sequences are SGDLS and YYNGEE. The CDR3 totals 12 residues. The whole variable domain, remainder taken from reference TRBV9 and TRBJ2-7, is DSGVTQTPKHLITATGQRVTLRCSPRSGDLSVYWYQQSLDQGLQFLIQYYNGEERAKGNILERFSAQQFPDLHSELNLSSLELGDSALYFCASSRLRGEQYFGPGTRLTVT.